The clone carrying this TCR beta chain was seen ten or more times. MiXCR was used by TCRdb to re-call the PCR reads. The table includes some 20,000 clones, roughly a fifth detected once. This specimen belongs to a study of metastatic and nonmetastatic thyroid tumors. Study as a whole: Both malignant and benign thyroid patients supplied peripheral blood and tumor or nodule tissue samples, across which the repertoires of these patients were then compared.

The V end was cut by 3 bases, the J end by 4 bases, with 9 bases between. Germline V gene lookup returns CDR1 SGHVS and CDR2 FNYEAQ. This CDR3 spans 13 amino acids. Treatment of any kind had been given to no patient before thyroid surgery. The chain carries TRBV7-6 and TRBJ1-1; no firm D call. The specimen sequenced was tumor tissue. The sequence came from a female donor with papillary thyroid cancer or a benign thyroid nodule (not recorded which). Some clones in this sample may be carry-over from other donors' samples. The CDR3 loop is CASSFGVSTEAFF. The CDR3 nucleotides are TGTGCCAGCAGCTTCGGGGTATCCACTGAAGCTTTCTTT. The full variable domain, in which reference TRBV7-6 and TRBJ1-1 provide the parts outside the CDR3, is GAGVSQSPRYKVTKRGQDVALRCDPISGHVSLYWYRQALGQGPEFLTYFNYEAQQDKSGLPNDRFSAERPEGSISTLTIQRTEQRDSAMYRCASSFGVSTEAFFGQGTRLTVV.